In its sample, the clone carrying this TCR beta chain was seen a few times. Its antigen is not known. The data belong to a study of graft-versus-host responses after intestinal transplantation. Study context: Anti-thymocyte globulin induction, then tacrolimus and steroids for approximately 3 years, went to all recipients.

The repertoire was sequenced with immunoSEQ multiplex PCR; TCRdb's copy has only in-frame clones and lacks some. The data show approximately 68,000 clones, around 90% seen once. The CDR3 is 14 amino acids. Germline CDR1 reads SEHNR; CDR2 reads FQNEAQ (reference sequence). V was pared by 0 bases and J by 0 bases, with 3 bases between. Study-level findings and limits: The recipient marrow held GvH clones, and some of them showed up first in ileum or blood. Peak circulating GvH clone levels were associated with early post-transplant HvG declines.

This TCR came from a human donor who was the organ donor for an intestinal transplant. V usage is TRBV7-9 and J usage is TRBJ1-3; D gene unclear. The sequenced sample was unstimulated CD8+ T cells sorted from spleen or lymph node cells, obtained before transplant. The CDR3 DNA reads as TGTGCCAGCAGCTTAGCCCTCTCTGGAAACACCATATATTTT. It translates to CASSLALSGNTIYF.